The 13 T cell receptor beta chains below come from one sample, sequenced in a study of shared clonotypes between healthy human individuals. Produced via immunoSEQ multiplex PCR; TCRdb's table is partial and in-frame only. The repertoire holds roughly 2.5 million clones, with 85% to 95% as singletons. The sequencing sample was made of naive CD4+ T cells sorted from blood. Subset noted: CD45RA+ positively selected. These receptors were taken from a man aged 18 to 30 in good health.

The J gene is TRBJ1-1, the V gene TRBV19; maybe TRBD1 (5 bases). CDR3 length equals 15 residues. The ends were cut back, 3 bases at V and 5 bases at J, with 16 bases in the middle. The germline V gene encodes CDR1 LNHDA and CDR2 SQIVND (reference sequence). The CDR3 DNA reads as TGTGCCAGTAGTATCTCTGGGGCAGGGAAAACTGAAGCTTTCTTT. Protein: CASSISGAGKTEAFF.

The table lists this clone with a few counts. The identical CDR3 is also encoded by other nucleotide sequences in the sample. V usage is TRBV7-2 and J usage is TRBJ2-7; 9 bases are shared with TRBD1. This CDR3 comprises 13 residues. J lost 3 bases, V lost 3 bases, and 0 bases had no gene match. Germline CDR1 reads SGHTA; CDR2 reads FQGNSA. In DNA form, the CDR3 reads TGTGCCAGCAGCTTGGACAGGGGCTACGAGCAGTACTTC. It codes for CASSLDRGYEQYF.

On this clone: The sample contains more than one DNA sequence encoding this CDR3. This sequence joins TRBV5-4 and TRBJ2-1; D gene ambiguous. With 0 bases removed from V and 6 bases from J, the gap between germline ends came to 4 bases. CDR3 length: 12 residues. Germline CDR1 SGHNT, CDR2 YYREEE (reference sequence). Here the CDR3 reads CASSLASNEQFF. The CDR3 DNA reads as TGTGCCAGCAGCTTGGCTTCCAATGAGCAGTTCTTC.

This clone was observed once. The sample has other DNA sequences that encode this CDR3 too. V gene TRBV7-9 combines with J gene TRBJ2-5; D is possibly TRBD1 (5 bases). The CDR3 spans 14 residues. V lost 0 bases and J lost 5, with 10 bases in between. Germline lookup yields CDR1 SEHNR and CDR2 FQNEAQ (reference sequence). As DNA, the CDR3 is TGTGCCAGCAGCTTAGCAGGGGTGGGGGAGACCCAGTACTTC. Encoded protein: CASSLAGVGETQYF.

The chain combines TRBV18 with TRBJ2-1, with 11 bases aligning to TRBD1. Germline CDR1 reads KGHSH; CDR2 reads LQKENI. This CDR3 is built from 17 residues. The trim removed 4 bases at V and 9 bases at J, leaving 14 bases unmatched. CDR3 amino acids: CASSRALGQGAEGEQFF. The CDR3 coding sequence is TGTGCCAGCTCACGCGCTCTTGGACAGGGGGCTGAAGGTGAGCAGTTCTTC.

This clone was seen just once. The chain couples TRBV7-8 to TRBJ2-1; D unresolved. Germline V gives CDR1 SGHVS, CDR2 FQNEAQ. The CDR3 contains 12 residues. The V and J ends lost 3 bases and 3 bases respectively, with 3 bases between them. CDR3 nucleotide sequence: TGTGCCAGCAGCTTCCGCTACAATGAGCAGTTCTTC. Translation gives CASSFRYNEQFF. Full variable domain (missing parts from reference TRBV7-8 and TRBJ2-1): GAGVSQSPRYKVAKRGQDVALRCDPISGHVSLFWYQQALGQGPEFLTYFQNEAQLDKSGLPSDRFFAERPEGSVSTLKIQRTQQEDSAVYLCASSFRYNEQFFGPGTRLTVL.

This sequence joins TRBV7-9 and TRBJ1-2; D uncertain. Germline values: CDR1 SEHNR, CDR2 FQNEAQ (reference sequence). The CDR3 covers 13 residues. V was clipped by 5 bases and J by 8 bases, with 15 bases between them. CDR3 in amino acids: CASSPGGSRGYTF. The CDR3 nucleotides are TGTGCCAGCAGCCCCGGAGGGAGTCGGGGCTACACCTTC.

The chain joins TRBV27 to TRBJ2-5; maybe TRBD2 (6 bases). Germline CDR1 MNHEY, CDR2 SMNVEV (reference sequence). The CDR3 runs 14 residues. V was trimmed by 5 bases and J by 3 bases, leaving 13 bases between them. The CDR3 DNA is TGTGCCAGCAGTCCCGAGACGGGGGAAGAGACCCAGTACTTC. As protein: CASSPETGEETQYF.

The chain employs TRBV7-2 and TRBJ2-3; D remains ambiguous. The CDR3 is made up of 14 amino acids. V was pared by 7 bases and J by 3 bases, with 14 bases between. In germline, CDR1 is SGHTA, CDR2 FQGNSA. CDR3 sequence reads: CASNGAVGTDTQYF. DNA of the CDR3: TGTGCCAGCAACGGCGCGGTAGGAACAGATACGCAGTATTTT.

The gene calls are TRBV7-9 and TRBJ1-1, with D unclear. The V gene's germline CDR1 is SEHNR and CDR2 FQNEAQ (reference sequence). Trimming shortened V by 0 bases and J by 4 bases, and 6 bases separated the two germline ends. CDR3 length: 13 amino acids. The CDR3 spells CASSLAGITEAFF. CDR3 sequence (DNA): TGTGCCAGCAGCTTAGCTGGGATCACTGAAGCTTTCTTT.

The chain carries TRBV7-9 and TRBJ2-5; 10 positions match TRBD1. J lost 4 bases, V lost 4 bases, and 3 bases had no gene match. Looked up from germline, CDR1 is SEHNR and CDR2 is FQNEAQ (reference sequence). The CDR3 extends over 14 amino acids. The CDR3 sequence: CASSSGDRGETQYF. For the CDR3, the DNA is TGTGCCAGCAGCTCCGGGGACAGGGGAGAGACCCAGTACTTC. The variable domain in full, completed from reference TRBV7-9 and TRBJ2-5, reads DTGVSQNPRHKITKRGQNVTFRCDPISEHNRLYWYRQTLGQGPEFLTYFQNEAQLEKSRLLSDRFSAERPKGSFSTLEIQRTEQGDSAMYLCASSSGDRGETQYFGPGTRLLVL.

J is TRBJ1-6 and V is TRBV6-1, with D hard to call. V was clipped by 8 bases and J by 7 bases, with 9 bases between them. The CDR3 spans 12 residues. The germline CDR1 and CDR2 sequences are MNHNS and SASEGT. This CDR3 reads CASLNPNSPLHF. The CDR3 coding sequence is TGTGCCAGCTTAAACCCCAATTCACCCCTCCACTTT.

The genes are TRBV5-1 and TRBJ2-5; no clear D. CDR3 length equals 14 residues. Germline-derived CDR1 and CDR2 are SGHRS and YFSETQ. Trimming removed 5 bases at V and 2 bases at J, with 13 bases between. The CDR3 region is CASRERIMQETQYF. The CDR3, as DNA: TGCGCCAGCAGGGAAAGGATAATGCAAGAGACCCAGTACTTC.